This entry lists 21 T cell receptor beta chains sequenced from one sample in a study of shared clonotypes between healthy human individuals. Using immunoSEQ multiplex PCR, the repertoire was profiled, and TCRdb retains in-frame clones only, with some absent. The sample lists roughly 2 million clones; roughly 94% were seen once. Input material: naive CD4+ T cells sorted from blood. Subset reported: CD45RA+ positively selected. Receptors were obtained from a man aged 18 to 29 in good health.

V usage is TRBV21-1 and J usage is TRBJ2-4. TRBV21-1 is classified as a pseudogene. The CDR3 totals 17 residues. The CDR3, as DNA: TGTGCCAGCAGCGCTCGCCGGGACCCCCTGGCCAAAAACATTCAGTACTTC. This encodes CASSARRDPLAKNIQYF.

This clone appeared once. The chain joins TRBV6-1 to TRBJ1-5, with 7 nucleotides matching TRBD1. Germline V gene lookup returns CDR1 MNHNS and CDR2 SASEGT. J was trimmed by 3 bases and V by 6 bases; bases with no gene match: 5. The CDR3 spans 14 residues. The CDR3 is CASRNRGYNQPQHF. As DNA, the CDR3 is TGTGCCAGCAGGAACAGGGGATACAATCAGCCCCAGCATTTT.

The count of this clone is one. V and J are TRBV5-8 and TRBJ2-2; tentative D call: TRBD1 (6 bases). CDR3 length: 16 amino acids. Germline CDR1 reads SGHTS; CDR2 reads YDEGEE. Between the trimmed V and J ends, which lost 4 bases and 2 bases, there was a span of 15 bases. The CDR3: CASSGRLGANTGELFF. CDR3 in DNA: TGTGCCAGCAGCGGAAGATTGGGGGCTAACACCGGGGAGCTGTTTTTT.

The chain carries TRBV7-2 and TRBJ1-1, with TRBD1 as a possible D gene (6 bases). The CDR3 loop spans 15 amino acids. The ends were cut back, 5 bases at V and 4 bases at J, with 17 bases in the middle. Germline V CDR1 and CDR2: SGHTA, FQGNSA. The CDR3 DNA is TGTGCCAGCAGCCGCGATGGGGGCGTAGTCACTGAAGCTTTCTTT. Its translation is CASSRDGGVVTEAFF.

Points on this clone: Other DNA variants within this sample encode the same CDR3. The V gene is TRBV30, the J gene TRBJ2-1; D is undetermined. V was trimmed by 1 base and J by 3 bases, leaving 7 bases between them. CDR3 length: 13 amino acids. Germline CDR1 is GTSNPN and CDR2 is SVGIG (reference sequence). This CDR3 is CAWSGSSYNEQFF. The CDR3 nucleotides are TGTGCCTGGAGTGGGTCGAGCTACAATGAGCAGTTCTTC.

The rearrangement links TRBV7-2 to TRBJ2-2; TRBD1 agrees at 7 bases. Germline trimming cut 1 base from V and 2 bases from J; bases unmatched to any gene: 1. This CDR3 region has 15 residues. The germline V gene has CDR1 SGHTA and CDR2 FQGNSA. CDR3 in DNA: TGTGCCAGCAGCTTAGGGGACAGTAACACCGGGGAGCTGTTTTTT. Translated: CASSLGDSNTGELFF.

This sequence joins TRBV27 and TRBJ2-1; 9 positions match TRBD2. J was trimmed by 7 bases and V by 6 bases; bases with no gene match: 10. CDR3 size: 15 residues. The germline CDR1 and CDR2 sequences are MNHEY and SMNVEV (reference sequence). DNA for the CDR3: TGTGCCAGCAGGAGCGGGACTAGCATATTGAATGAGCAGTTCTTC. Translation: CASRSGTSILNEQFF.

V and J are TRBV6-6 and TRBJ1-5, with 7 bases matching TRBD1. Trimming took 6 bases from V and 3 from J; bases not matched to a gene: 8. Germline assignment: CDR1 MNHNY and CDR2 SVGAGI (reference sequence). This CDR3 is 15 amino acids long. In DNA, the CDR3 is TGTGCCAGCAGACCAGACAGGGTAAACAATCAGCCCCAGCATTTT. This codes for CASRPDRVNNQPQHF.

The chain couples TRBV9 to TRBJ2-3; TRBD2 matches 10 bases. Germline V lookup: CDR1 SGDLS, CDR2 YYNGEE. The CDR3 has 16 amino acids. The trim removed 0 bases at V and 7 bases at J, leaving 8 bases unmatched. As DNA, the CDR3 is TGTGCCAGCAGCGTAGAAGCTAGCGGGAGAGTAAATACGCAGTATTTT. Translated, it gives CASSVEASGRVNTQYF.

V gene TRBV7-6 combines with J gene TRBJ2-3; possible D gene TRBD1, 6 bases. V was pared by 6 bases and J by 3 bases, with 19 bases between. The CDR3 sequence is 16 residues long. Germline V CDR1 and CDR2: SGHVS, FNYEAQ. This chain's CDR3 is CASSPFELRGTDTQYF. The CDR3 bases are TGTGCCAGCAGTCCCTTTGAGCTGAGGGGGACAGATACGCAGTATTTT.

This clone has only one observation. CDR3 bases: TGTGCCACCAGCAGAGATACAGGGAGCTCCTACGAGCAGTACTTC. Amino acids: CATSRDTGSSYEQYF. V is TRBV15 and J is TRBJ2-7; TRBD1 might be the D (6 bases). Per the germline V gene, CDR1 is LNHNV and CDR2 is YYDKDF (reference sequence). CDR3 size: 15 residues. V was pared by 0 bases and J by 0 bases, with 9 bases between.

This clone was observed a single time. The J gene is TRBJ2-5, the V gene TRBV29-1, with 9 bases lining up with TRBD2. V shed 6 bases, J shed 7 bases, and the junction held 15 bases outside the gene matches. CDR3 size: 15 residues. Per the germline V gene, CDR1 is SQVTM and CDR2 is ANQGSEA. The CDR3 nucleotides read TGCAGCGTCCGACCCGGAGCGGGGGGCTCCGGGACCCAGTACTTC. Translation gives CSVRPGAGGSGTQYF.

The V and J genes are TRBV2 and TRBJ1-1; D is unresolved. From germline, CDR1 is SNHLY and CDR2 FYNNEI. The V and J ends lost 6 bases and 1 base respectively, with 9 bases between them. The CDR3 length is 13 residues. In DNA form, the CDR3 reads TGTGCCAGCAGATCAGACGGGAACACTGAAGCTTTCTTT. Protein: CASRSDGNTEAFF. Full variable domain (rest looked up from reference TRBV2 and TRBJ1-1): EPEVTQTPSHQVTQMGQEVILRCVPISNHLYFYWYRQILGQKVEFLVSFYNNEISEKSEIFDDQFSVERPDGSNFTLKIRSTKLEDSAMYFCASRSDGNTEAFFGQGTRLTVV.

V and J are TRBV6-1 and TRBJ1-3; weak D call: TRBD1 (6 bases). The V end lost 10 bases, the J end lost 4 bases, and 14 bases lay between the germline ends. This CDR3 spans 13 amino acids. The germline gives CDR1 MNHNS, CDR2 SASEGT. The CDR3 spells CATTGAQGNTIYF. The CDR3 nucleotides are TGTGCCACCACGGGGGCTCAGGGAAACACCATATATTTT.

This clone was counted a few times. This sequence joins TRBV11-1 and TRBJ1-6; no clear D. The CDR3 totals 13 residues. Germline V CDR1 and CDR2: SGHAT, FQDESV (reference sequence). V was shortened by 0 bases and J by 12 bases, with 9 bases between the two germline ends. The CDR3 spells CASSLAESGPLHF. The CDR3 DNA follows: TGTGCCAGCAGCTTAGCAGAGTCCGGACCCCTCCACTTT.

The chain has TRBV9 and TRBJ1-6; D may be TRBD1 (5 bases). Germline loops: CDR1 SGDLS, CDR2 YYNGEE. Trimming cost V 4 bases and J 10 bases, with 18 bases left between them. The CDR3 spans 15 residues. The CDR3, as DNA: TGTGCCAGCAGCTCGGGGGACCGGAGGGACTCACCCCTCCACTTT. Translating gives CASSSGDRRDSPLHF. Variable domain in full (rest from reference TRBV9 and TRBJ1-6): DSGVTQTPKHLITATGQRVTLRCSPRSGDLSVYWYQQSLDQGLQFLIQYYNGEERAKGNILERFSAQQFPDLHSELNLSSLELGDSALYFCASSSGDRRDSPLHFGNGTRLTVT.

The chain carries TRBV25-1 and TRBJ2-5; the D is unclear. The V end was cut by 5 bases, the J end by 4 bases, with 8 bases between. Germline CDR1 MGHDK, CDR2 SYGVNS. The CDR3 is 12 residues long. The CDR3 here is CASSRSTETQYF. The DNA for the CDR3 is TGTGCCAGCAGTCGGTCGACAGAGACCCAGTACTTC.

This clone was counted a single time. The rearrangement uses TRBV11-2 and TRBJ2-5, with D possibly being TRBD1 (5 bases). Trimming removed 0 bases from V and 2 bases from J, with 10 bases in between. CDR3 length: 15 amino acids. Germline V CDR1 and CDR2: SGHAT, FQNNGV. In DNA form, the CDR3 reads TGTGCCAGCAGCTTAGATGGGGCGGCTCAAGAGACCCAGTACTTC. Its translation: CASSLDGAAQETQYF.

For this clone: The sample holds other DNA sequences that translate to the same CDR3. The gene calls are TRBV18 and TRBJ1-4; 8 bases line up with TRBD1. The junction had 1 base not matched to a gene; V was cut back by 5 bases and J by 5 bases. Germline V gives CDR1 KGHSH, CDR2 LQKENI. The CDR3 runs 13 residues. The DNA for the CDR3 is TGTGCCAGCTCAAGGACAGGGAATGAAAAACTGTTTTTT. Protein product: CASSRTGNEKLFF.

CDR3 DNA: TGTGCCAGCAGCTGGGGACAGGACTTCTATGGCTACACCTTC. This sequence encodes CASSWGQDFYGYTF. This rearrangement joins TRBV28 to TRBJ1-2; TRBD1 matches at 8 bases. V was pared by 6 bases and J by 4 bases, with 7 bases of the junction left unmatched. The CDR3 has 14 amino acids. CDR1 MDHEN and CDR2 SYDVKM come from the germline V gene.

This rearrangement joins TRBV2 to TRBJ2-5; weak D call: TRBD1 (6 bases). The germline V and J ends were trimmed by 6 bases and 4 bases, with 18 bases remaining between them. The CDR3 sequence is 15 residues long. CDR1 and CDR2 (germline): SNHLY, FYNNEI. CDR3 DNA: TGTGCCAGCAGACCCGGGACACACAAGGGAGAGACCCAGTACTTC. Translation gives CASRPGTHKGETQYF.